This TCR beta chain was obtained from a study of blood T cell repertoires in COVID-19 (dated by TCRdb to 2020 to 2022). With respect to the entire study: Samples from collaborators originated in the United States, Italy and Spain and spanned both the acute and convalescent phases of COVID-19. The prospective study material was composed of cDNA or gDNA derived from T cells, B-cell-depleted T cells, or PBMCs. Deeply sampled blood TCRbeta repertoires from subjects exposed to, actively infected with, or recovered from COVID-19 were included in the dataset. The repertoires were released in a freely available public database meant as a resource for research on the immune response to SARS-CoV-2. The samples were drawn from two sources: the first 160 participants of the ongoing ImmuneRACE study, and 1,254 subjects contributed by 6 global collaborators. Nearly every sample came with metadata listing a de-identified subject ID, COVID-19 status, age in years and sex. Where available, HLA class I and class II types were obtained from metadata supplied by the sample provider rather than from assay-based typing.

Findings and caveats that apply to the study as a whole: Clinical and demographic metadata were provided uncurated, with the amount varying by source and participant.

A word on this clone: Its antigen remains undetermined. Base qualities are not at hand, and no much larger clone is one base apart.

V is trimmed back by 8 bases and J by 5 bases, and the junction contains 10 bases that no gene match accounts for. The CDR3 spans 14 residues, from the cysteine through the phenylalanine. Only the CDR3 region is kept as DNA, spanning 42 bases read in frame from base 1. CDR1 MNHEY and CDR2 SVGAGI are derived from the germline V gene. One collaborating source in Seattle enrolled patients during active infection and followed them longitudinally through the course of disease. The collaborating institutions used their own protocols to collect whole blood in K2EDTA tubes. For TCRbeta analysis, collaborators shipped samples in one of three forms: frozen whole blood, isolated PBMCs, or DNA extracted from either of those sample types. TCRbeta CDR3 regions were amplified from genomic DNA using the immunoSEQ Assay, a bias-controlled multiplex PCR. Regarding the original processing steps: Within the assay, amplification of reference gene primers was used to estimate how many nucleated cells each sample contained. To quantify the absolute abundance of each unique TCRbeta CDR3 rearrangement, sequence reads were collapsed and filtered. For each sample, productive Simpson clonality was calculated as the square root of Simpson's diversity index over productive rearrangements. TCRdb holds this immuneACCESS table with in-frame rearrangements only. Some clones are missing; in checked studies, unresolved V genes explain under half, and the rest has no known cause. V, J and clone size derive from that table, while D and trimming were established from the DNA sequence. The sample data list roughly 120,000 clones, and 90% of these were observed just once. Of the sample, 3.5% to 4% falls within the top ten clones.

The chain is assembled from TRBV6-5 and TRBJ1-1, with TRBD1 identical over 8 junction bases. The sample taken for sequencing was peripheral blood. This sequence originates from a woman aged 55-70 years with COVID-19, enrolled during active disease. The CDR3 region has the sequence CASASGGVWTEAFF. The nucleotide sequence reads TGTGCCAGCGCCTCAGGGGGCGTCTGGACTGAAGCTTTCTTT.